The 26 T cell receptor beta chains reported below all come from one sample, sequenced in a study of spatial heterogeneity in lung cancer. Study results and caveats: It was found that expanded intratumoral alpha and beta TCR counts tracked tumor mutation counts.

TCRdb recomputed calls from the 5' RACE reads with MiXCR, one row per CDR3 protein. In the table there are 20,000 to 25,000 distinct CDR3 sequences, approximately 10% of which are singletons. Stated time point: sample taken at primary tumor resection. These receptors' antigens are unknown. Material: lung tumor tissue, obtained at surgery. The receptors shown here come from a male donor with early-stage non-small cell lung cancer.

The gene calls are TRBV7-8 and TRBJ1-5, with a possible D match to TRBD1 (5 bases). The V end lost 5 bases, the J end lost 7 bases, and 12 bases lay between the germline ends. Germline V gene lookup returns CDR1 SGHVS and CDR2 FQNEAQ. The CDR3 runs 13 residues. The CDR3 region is CASSLGEWQPQHF. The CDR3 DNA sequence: TGTGCCAGCAGCCTAGGGGAATGGCAGCCCCAGCATTTT.

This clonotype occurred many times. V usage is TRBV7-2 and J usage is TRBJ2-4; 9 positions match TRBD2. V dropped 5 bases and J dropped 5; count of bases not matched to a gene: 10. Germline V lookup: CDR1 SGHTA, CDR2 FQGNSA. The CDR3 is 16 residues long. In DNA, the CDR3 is TGTGCCAGCAGCGTTGTTGCTACTAGCGGGCAAAACATTCAGTACTTC. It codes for CASSVVATSGQNIQYF.

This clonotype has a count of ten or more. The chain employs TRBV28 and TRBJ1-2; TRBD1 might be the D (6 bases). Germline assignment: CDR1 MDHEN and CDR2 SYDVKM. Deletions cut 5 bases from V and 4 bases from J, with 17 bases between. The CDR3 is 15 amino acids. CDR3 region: CASSLKTGYGYGYTF. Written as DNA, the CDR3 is TGTGCCAGCAGTCTTAAAACAGGGTACGGCTATGGCTACACCTTC.

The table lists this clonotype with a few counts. In DNA, the CDR3 is TGCAGCGTGACCGGGGGTCACGAGCAGTACTTC. Residues: CSVTGGHEQYF. J is TRBJ2-7 and V is TRBV29-1; D is perhaps TRBD2 (6 bases). The CDR3 has 11 amino acids. Germline loops: CDR1 SQVTM, CDR2 ANQGSEA. Trimming left V 6 bases short and J 5 bases short, with 11 bases between.

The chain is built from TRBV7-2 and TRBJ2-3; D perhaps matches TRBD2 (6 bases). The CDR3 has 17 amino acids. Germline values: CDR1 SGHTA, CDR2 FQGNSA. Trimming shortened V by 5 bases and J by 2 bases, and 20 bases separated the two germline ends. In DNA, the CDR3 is TGTGCCAGCAGCCCGGAGGCGGGACTCTCATTCACAGATACGCAGTATTTT. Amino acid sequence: CASSPEAGLSFTDTQYF.

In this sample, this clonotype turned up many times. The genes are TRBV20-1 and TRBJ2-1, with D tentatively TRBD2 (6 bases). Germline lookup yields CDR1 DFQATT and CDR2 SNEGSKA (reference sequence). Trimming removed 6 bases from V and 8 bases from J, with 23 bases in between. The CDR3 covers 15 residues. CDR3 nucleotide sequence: TGCAGTGCCCCCAGGAGGGCACCTCGAGGGCATGAGCAGTTCTTC. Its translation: CSAPRRAPRGHEQFF.

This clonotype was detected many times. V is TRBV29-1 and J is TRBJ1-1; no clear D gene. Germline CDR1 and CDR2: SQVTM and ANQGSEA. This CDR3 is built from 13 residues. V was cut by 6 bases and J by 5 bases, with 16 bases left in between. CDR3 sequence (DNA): TGCAGCGTGGTACGGGATCCACGGACTGAAGCTTTCTTT. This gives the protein CSVVRDPRTEAFF.

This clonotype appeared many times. CDR3 nucleotide sequence: TGTGCCAGCAGCTTAGGAACAGGCTCTACCTCCTACGAGCAGTACTTC. It codes for CASSLGTGSTSYEQYF. The chain carries TRBV7-2 and TRBJ2-7; perhaps TRBD1 as D (5 bases). The length of the CDR3 is 16 residues. Trimming shortened V by 1 base and J by 0 bases, and 13 bases separated the two germline ends. Germline lookup yields CDR1 SGHTA and CDR2 FQGNSA. Variable domain in full (rest from reference TRBV7-2 and TRBJ2-7): GAGVSQSPSNKVTEKGKDVELRCDPISGHTALYWYRQSLGQGLEFLIYFQGNSAPDKSGLPSDRFSAERTGGSVSTLTIQRTQQEDSAVYLCASSLGTGSTSYEQYFGPGTRLTVT.

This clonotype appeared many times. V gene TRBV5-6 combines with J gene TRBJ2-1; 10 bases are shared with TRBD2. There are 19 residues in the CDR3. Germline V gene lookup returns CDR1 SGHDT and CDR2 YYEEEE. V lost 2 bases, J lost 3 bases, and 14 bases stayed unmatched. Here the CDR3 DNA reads TGTGCCAGCAGCTTCGAGGGCAGAGGACTAGCGGCGTTCTACAATGAGCAGTTCTTC. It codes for CASSFEGRGLAAFYNEQFF.

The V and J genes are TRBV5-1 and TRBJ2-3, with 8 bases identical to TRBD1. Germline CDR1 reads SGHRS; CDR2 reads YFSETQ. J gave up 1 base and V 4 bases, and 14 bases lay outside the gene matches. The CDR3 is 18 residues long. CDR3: CASSLPLNRGSGTDTQYF. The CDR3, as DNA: TGCGCCAGCAGCCTACCCCTTAACAGGGGGTCGGGCACAGATACGCAGTATTTT.

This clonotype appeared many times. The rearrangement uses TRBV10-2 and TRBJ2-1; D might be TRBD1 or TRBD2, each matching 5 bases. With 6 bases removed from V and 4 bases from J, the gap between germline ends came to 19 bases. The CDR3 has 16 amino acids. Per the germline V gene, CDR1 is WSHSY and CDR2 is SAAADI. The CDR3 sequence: CASSPGTSLLYNEQFF. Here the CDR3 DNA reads TGCGCCAGCAGCCCCGGGACGTCCCTTTTGTACAATGAGCAGTTCTTC.

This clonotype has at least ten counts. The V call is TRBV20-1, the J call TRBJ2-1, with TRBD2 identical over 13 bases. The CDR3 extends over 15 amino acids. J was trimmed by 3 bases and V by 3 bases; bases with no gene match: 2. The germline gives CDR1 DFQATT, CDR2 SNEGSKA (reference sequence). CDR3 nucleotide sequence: TGCAGTGCTAGGGGGACTAGCGGGAACTACAATGAGCAGTTCTTC. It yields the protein CSARGTSGNYNEQFF.

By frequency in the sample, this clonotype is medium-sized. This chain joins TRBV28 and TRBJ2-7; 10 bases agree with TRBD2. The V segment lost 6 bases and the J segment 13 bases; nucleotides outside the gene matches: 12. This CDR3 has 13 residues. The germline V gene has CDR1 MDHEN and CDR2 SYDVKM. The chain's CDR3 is CASSRPGLATCYF. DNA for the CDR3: TGTGCCAGCAGCCGACCGGGACTAGCGACTTGTTACTTC.

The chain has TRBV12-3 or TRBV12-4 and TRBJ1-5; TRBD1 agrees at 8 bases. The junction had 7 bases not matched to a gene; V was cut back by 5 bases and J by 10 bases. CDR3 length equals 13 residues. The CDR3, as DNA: TGTGCCAGCAGTATGGACAGGGACCGACCCCAGCATTTT. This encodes CASSMDRDRPQHF.

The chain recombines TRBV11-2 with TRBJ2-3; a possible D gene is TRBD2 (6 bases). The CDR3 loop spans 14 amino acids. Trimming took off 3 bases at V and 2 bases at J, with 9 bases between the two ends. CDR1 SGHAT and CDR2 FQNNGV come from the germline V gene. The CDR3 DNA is TGTGCCAGCAGCTTGACGGGAGACACAGATACGCAGTATTTT. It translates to CASSLTGDTDTQYF. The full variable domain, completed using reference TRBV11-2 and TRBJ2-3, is EAGVAQSPRYKIIEKRQSVAFWCNPISGHATLYWYQQILGQGPKLLIQFQNNGVVDDSQLPKDRFSAERLKGVDSTLKIQPAKLEDSAVYLCASSLTGDTDTQYFGPGTRLTVL.

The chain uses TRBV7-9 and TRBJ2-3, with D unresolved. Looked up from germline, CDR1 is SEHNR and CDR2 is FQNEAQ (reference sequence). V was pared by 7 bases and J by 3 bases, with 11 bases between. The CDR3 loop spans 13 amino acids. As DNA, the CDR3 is TGTGCCAGCATTAAGGGTTGGACAGATACGCAGTATTTT. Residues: CASIKGWTDTQYF.

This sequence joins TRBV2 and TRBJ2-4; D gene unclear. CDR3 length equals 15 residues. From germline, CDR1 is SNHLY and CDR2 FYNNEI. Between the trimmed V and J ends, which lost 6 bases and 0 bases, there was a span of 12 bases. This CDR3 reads CASRGRSLAKNIQYF. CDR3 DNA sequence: TGTGCCAGCAGGGGCCGAAGCTTAGCCAAAAACATTCAGTACTTC.

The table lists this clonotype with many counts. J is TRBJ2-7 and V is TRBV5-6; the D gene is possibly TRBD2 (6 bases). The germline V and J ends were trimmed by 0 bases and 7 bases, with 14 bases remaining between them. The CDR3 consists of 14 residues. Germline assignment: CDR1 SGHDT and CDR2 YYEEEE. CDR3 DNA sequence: TGTGCCAGCAGCTTGGCAGGGAACCGGGGGGAGCAGTACTTC. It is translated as CASSLAGNRGEQYF. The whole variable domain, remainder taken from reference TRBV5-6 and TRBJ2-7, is DAGVTQSPTHLIKTRGQQVTLRCSPKSGHDTVSWYQQALGQGPQFIFQYYEEEERQRGNFPDRFSGHQFPNYSSELNVNALLLGDSALYLCASSLAGNRGEQYFGPGTRLTVT.

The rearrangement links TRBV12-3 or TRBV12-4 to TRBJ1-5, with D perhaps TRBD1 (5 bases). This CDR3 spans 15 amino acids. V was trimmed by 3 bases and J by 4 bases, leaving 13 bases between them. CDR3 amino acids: CASSLRGVGNQPQHF. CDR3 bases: TGTGCCAGCAGTTTGCGGGGCGTGGGGAATCAGCCCCAGCATTTT.

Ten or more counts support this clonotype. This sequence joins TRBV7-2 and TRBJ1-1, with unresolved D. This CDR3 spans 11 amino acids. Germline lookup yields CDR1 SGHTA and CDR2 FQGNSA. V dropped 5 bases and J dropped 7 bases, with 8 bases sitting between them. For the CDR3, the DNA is TGTGCCAGCAGCCCCCTAGGTGAAGCTTTCTTT. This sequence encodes CASSPLGEAFF.

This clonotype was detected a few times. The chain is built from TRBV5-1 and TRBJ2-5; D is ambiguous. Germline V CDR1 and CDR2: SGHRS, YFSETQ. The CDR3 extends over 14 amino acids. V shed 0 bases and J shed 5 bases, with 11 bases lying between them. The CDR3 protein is CASSLERSSETQYF. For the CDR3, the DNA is TGCGCCAGCAGCTTGGAACGGAGCTCTGAGACCCAGTACTTC.

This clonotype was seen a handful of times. In DNA, the CDR3 is TGTGCCAGCAGCTTAAGGACGAACACTGAAGCTTTCTTT. It encodes CASSLRTNTEAFF. The chain joins TRBV7-6 to TRBJ1-1; D is uncertain. Germline CDR1 SGHVS, CDR2 FNYEAQ. V was cut by 2 bases and J by 1 base, with 5 bases left in between. This CDR3 has 13 amino acids.

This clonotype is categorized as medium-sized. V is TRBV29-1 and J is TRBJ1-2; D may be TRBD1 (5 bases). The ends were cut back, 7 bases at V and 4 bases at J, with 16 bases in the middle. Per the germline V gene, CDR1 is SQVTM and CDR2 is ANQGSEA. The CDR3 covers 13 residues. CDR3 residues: CSAGTAVGYGYTF. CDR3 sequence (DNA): TGCAGCGCTGGGACTGCCGTCGGCTATGGCTACACCTTC.

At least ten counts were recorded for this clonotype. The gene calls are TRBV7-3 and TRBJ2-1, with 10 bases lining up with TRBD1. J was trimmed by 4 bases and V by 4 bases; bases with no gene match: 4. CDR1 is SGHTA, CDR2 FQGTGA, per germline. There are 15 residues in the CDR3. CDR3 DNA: TGTGCCAGCAGCTCCGGGACAGGGGTATACAATGAGCAGTTCTTC. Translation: CASSSGTGVYNEQFF.

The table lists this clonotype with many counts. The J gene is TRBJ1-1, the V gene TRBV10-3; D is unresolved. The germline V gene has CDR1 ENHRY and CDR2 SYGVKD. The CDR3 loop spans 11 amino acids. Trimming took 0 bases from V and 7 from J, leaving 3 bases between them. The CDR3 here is CAISESFEAFF. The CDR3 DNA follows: TGTGCCATCAGTGAGTCCTTTGAAGCTTTCTTT.

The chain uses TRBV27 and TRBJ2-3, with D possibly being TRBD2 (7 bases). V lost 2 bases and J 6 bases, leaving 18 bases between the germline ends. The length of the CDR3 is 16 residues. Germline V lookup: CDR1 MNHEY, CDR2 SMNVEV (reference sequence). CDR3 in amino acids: CASSLNLGGAGDTQYF. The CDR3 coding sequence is TGTGCCAGCAGTTTAAACCTAGGGGGGGCAGGCGATACGCAGTATTTT.